This TCR beta chain was retrieved from a study of blood T cells in healthy people across ages. Combining a sample-barcoded 5' primer with a J-beta primer mix, a second PCR ran for roughly 6 to 12 cycles. One entry per CDR3 protein, called by TCRdb with MiXCR from the 5' RACE reads. The sample holds under 1,000,000 distinct CDR3 sequences, 36% seen once. Per germline, CDR1 MNHEY and CDR2 SMNVEV (reference sequence). This CDR3 comprises 14 residues. Unmatched junction bases numbered 9, after V lost 6 bases and J lost 5 bases. This TCR came from a man between 18 and 35 years old in good health. The sample taken for sequencing was blood. The genes are TRBV27 and TRBJ2-5; 7 bases match TRBD2. The CDR3 DNA sequence: TGTGCCAGCAGACTCCAACTAGCGAGTGAGACCCAGTACTTC. Translation gives CASRLQLASETQYF.